Each of the 21 T cell receptor beta chains below was sequenced from the same sample in a study of OX40 agonist ivuxolimab in advanced cancers. Library method: the immunoSEQ multiplex PCR assay. This is the immuneACCESS table as TCRdb keeps it, with only in-frame sequences that have V and J called. A part of the clones is gone; compared with another copy, unresolved V genes explain less than half, and the rest is unexplained. For this sample the table gives about 86,000 clones, of which 87% were detected only once. Roughly 1.4% of the sample rests with the top ten. The specimen was CD4+ or CD8+ T cells sorted from blood, collected in a trial of the OX40 agonist ivuxolimab. These receptors originate from an adult with an advanced solid tumor such as melanoma, head and neck, liver or kidney cancer.

V usage is TRBV6-6 and J usage is TRBJ1-3; 8 bases match TRBD1. The germline gives CDR1 MNHNY, CDR2 SVGAGI (reference sequence). The J segment lost 0 bases and the V segment lost 5 bases, leaving 6 bases of the junction unmatched. This CDR3 comprises 16 residues. The CDR3 sequence: CASSARQGYSGNTIYF. Here the CDR3 DNA reads TGTGCCAGCAGTGCCCGACAGGGGTACTCTGGAAACACCATATATTTT.

The V gene is TRBV7-9, the J gene TRBJ1-1; D is unclear. Trimming removed 3 bases at V and 1 base at J, with 15 bases between. In germline, CDR1 is SEHNR, CDR2 FQNEAQ (reference sequence). The CDR3 sequence is 16 residues long. Here the CDR3 DNA reads TGTGCCAGCAGCTTGGGTTTAAGCTTACGGAACACTGAAGCTTTCTTT. Translated, it gives CASSLGLSLRNTEAFF.

The CDR3 sequence: CASSQGGVEAGEGDIQYF. The CDR3 nucleotides read TGTGCCAGCAGCCAAGGTGGGGTGGAGGCGGGAGAAGGAGACATTCAGTACTTC. The rearrangement links TRBV4-2 to TRBJ2-4; 7 bases map to TRBD2. The germline CDR1 and CDR2 sequences are LGHNA and YNFKEQ. Trimming removed 1 base from V and 8 bases from J; junction bases left unmatched: 17. The CDR3 is made up of 18 amino acids.

The chain couples TRBV7-2 to TRBJ2-3; D unresolved. The CDR3 runs to 14 residues. Germline V lookup: CDR1 SGHTA, CDR2 FQGNSA. V was clipped by 6 bases and J by 6 bases, with 16 bases between them. CDR3 coding DNA: TGTGCCAGCAGGAGACTTACGTCTCAGGATACGCAGTATTTT. This translates into CASRRLTSQDTQYF.

The J gene is TRBJ2-1, the V gene TRBV7-3; 8 bases map to TRBD2. Per the germline V gene, CDR1 is SGHTA and CDR2 is FQGTGA. Trimming took 3 bases from V and 1 from J; bases not matched to a gene: 5. This CDR3 contains 16 residues. In DNA, the CDR3 is TGTGCCAGCAGCTTTTCTAGCGGGCTGTCCTACAATGAGCAGTTCTTC. It encodes CASSFSSGLSYNEQFF.

The J gene is TRBJ2-3, the V gene TRBV19; tentative D call: TRBD1 (5 bases). V was shortened by 6 bases and J by 6 bases, with 13 bases between the two germline ends. This CDR3 contains 13 residues. In germline, CDR1 is LNHDA, CDR2 SQIVND (reference sequence). CDR3: CASSSGSLDTQYF. CDR3 nucleotide sequence: TGTGCCAGTAGCTCAGGGTCTCTTGATACGCAGTATTTT.

This sequence joins TRBV5-4 and TRBJ2-3, with 10 nucleotides matching TRBD2. Germline assignment: CDR1 SGHNT and CDR2 YYREEE (reference sequence). This CDR3 comprises 19 residues. V lost 3 bases to trimming and J lost 2 bases; unmatched junction nucleotides: 15. The CDR3 here is CASSYPLGLAGDTTDTQYF. In DNA, the CDR3 is TGTGCCAGCAGCTACCCCTTGGGCCTAGCGGGGGATACCACAGATACGCAGTATTTT.

The sample holds one count of this clone. The chain couples TRBV11-2 to TRBJ2-7; the D is unclear. The CDR3 is 14 residues long. CDR1 is SGHAT and CDR2 is FQNNGV in the germline V gene. Trimming shortened V by 3 bases and J by 6 bases, and 15 bases separated the two germline ends. The CDR3 sequence is CASSFNPTGGEQYF. CDR3 in DNA: TGTGCCAGCAGCTTCAACCCCACCGGCGGCGAGCAGTACTTC.

The V call is TRBV7-2, the J call TRBJ2-7; D possibly corresponds to TRBD2 (6 bases). This CDR3 region has 14 residues. The V end lost 3 bases, the J end lost 6 bases, and 15 bases lay between the germline ends. Germline V gives CDR1 SGHTA, CDR2 FQGNSA. CDR3 nucleotide sequence: TGTGCCAGCAGCTTTCGGGGGACCTCCGGCGAGCAGTACTTC. Encoded protein: CASSFRGTSGEQYF.

This rearrangement joins TRBV7-3 to TRBJ2-3; D may be TRBD2 (6 bases). This CDR3 spans 14 amino acids. The germline V gene encodes CDR1 SGHTA and CDR2 FQGTGA. The V end was cut by 1 base, the J end by 4 bases, with 9 bases between. CDR3 sequence (DNA): TGTGCCAGCAGCTTAAGCCCTAGCGCAGATACGCAGTATTTT. Its translation is CASSLSPSADTQYF. Based on the CDR3 plus reference TRBV7-3 and TRBJ2-3, the full variable domain is GAGVSQTPSNKVTEKGKYVELRCDPISGHTALYWYRQSLGQGPEFLIYFQGTGAADDSGLPNDRFFAVRPEGSVSTLKIQRTERGDSAVYLCASSLSPSADTQYFGPGTRLTVL.

The chain uses TRBV14 and TRBJ2-7; a possible D gene is TRBD2 (5 bases). The germline gives CDR1 SGHDN, CDR2 FVKESK. Trimming removed 1 base from V and 7 bases from J, with 20 bases in between. The CDR3 is made up of 16 amino acids. Here the CDR3 reads CASSQARGLRASEQYF. CDR3 in DNA: TGTGCCAGCAGCCAAGCCCGGGGATTACGAGCTAGTGAGCAGTACTTC.

CDR3 region: CASSPSVAGGTETQYF. As DNA, the CDR3 is TGTGCCAGCAGTCCCTCCGTAGCGGGAGGGACAGAGACCCAGTACTTC. The chain combines TRBV27 with TRBJ2-5; 11 bases align to TRBD2. Unmatched junction bases numbered 9, after V lost 5 bases and J lost 4 bases. CDR3 size: 16 residues. Per the germline V gene, CDR1 is MNHEY and CDR2 is SMNVEV (reference sequence).

The chain carries TRBV7-9 and TRBJ2-1, with D possibly being TRBD2 (7 bases). The CDR3 is made up of 19 amino acids. V was clipped by 3 bases and J by 0 bases, with 21 bases between them. Germline loops: CDR1 SEHNR, CDR2 FQNEAQ (reference sequence). The CDR3 nucleotides read TGTGCCAGCAGCTTTACAACTAGCGCCGAAGGGGGCTCCTACAATGAGCAGTTCTTC. It specifies CASSFTTSAEGGSYNEQFF.

This chain links TRBV13 with TRBJ2-3, with 7 bases lining up with TRBD1. The CDR3 loop spans 18 amino acids. J gave up 1 base and V 1 base, and 11 bases lay outside the gene matches. Germline loops: CDR1 PRHDT, CDR2 FYEKMQ (reference sequence). CDR3 DNA: TGTGCCAGCAGCTTAGCCCTTCTAGGGGGCCACGGCACAGATACGCAGTATTTT. It encodes CASSLALLGGHGTDTQYF.

This rearrangement joins TRBV18 to TRBJ1-2, with a tentative D call TRBD1 (5 bases). The CDR3 consists of 13 residues. Germline V lookup: CDR1 KGHSH, CDR2 LQKENI. Deletions cut 2 bases from V and 4 bases from J, with 8 bases between. The CDR3, as DNA: TGTGCCAGCTCACCAGACAGAGGCTATGGCTACACCTTC. This codes for CASSPDRGYGYTF.

This sequence joins TRBV19 and TRBJ1-2; TRBD1 is a possible D gene (5 bases). The CDR3 loop spans 16 amino acids. Germline V gives CDR1 LNHDA, CDR2 SQIVND (reference sequence). Trimming stripped 6 bases from V and 2 bases from J, with 19 bases between. In DNA, the CDR3 is TGTGCCAGTAGCCCGATAGGGACCGGACGAAACTATGGCTACACCTTC. This encodes CASSPIGTGRNYGYTF.

This chain connects TRBV6-4 to TRBJ1-1; D might be TRBD1 (5 bases). V was cut by 4 bases and J by 3 bases, with 21 bases left in between. This CDR3 comprises 17 residues. CDR1 is MRHNA and CDR2 is SNTAGT in the germline V gene. Here the CDR3 DNA reads TGTGCCAGCAGTGCTTTGCCGGGCAGCCTGGGACACACTGAAGCTTTCTTT. It translates to CASSALPGSLGHTEAFF.

The chain links TRBV28 to TRBJ2-3; 9 bases match TRBD2. The CDR3 covers 16 residues. Losses at the gene ends were 4 bases for V and 4 bases for J; bases not matched to a gene: 9. Germline V gives CDR1 MDHEN, CDR2 SYDVKM. CDR3 residues: CASSSPGGLAADTQYF. The CDR3 DNA is TGTGCCAGCAGTTCTCCGGGGGGACTAGCCGCAGATACGCAGTATTTT.

The V gene is TRBV19, the J gene TRBJ2-2; D uncertain. Germline CDR1 is LNHDA and CDR2 is SQIVND (reference sequence). Trimming cost V 8 bases and J 1 base, with 5 bases left between them. This CDR3 comprises 12 residues. The CDR3 region is CASDRNTGELFF. The CDR3 nucleotides are TGTGCCAGTGACCGGAACACCGGGGAGCTGTTTTTT.

In this sample, this clone turned up once. The rearrangement joins TRBV28 to TRBJ1-1, with TRBD1 as a possible D gene (6 bases). Germline lookup yields CDR1 MDHEN and CDR2 SYDVKM. V gave up 5 bases and J gave up 8 bases, with 15 bases separating them. This CDR3 has 13 amino acids. The DNA for the CDR3 is TGTGCCAGCAGTGCAGGGGATTTAGAAGAAGCTTTCTTT. Translation gives CASSAGDLEEAFF.

This clone showed up just a few times. The genes are TRBV6-5 and TRBJ1-1, with D perhaps matching TRBD1 (5 bases). The V and J ends lost 11 bases and 5 bases respectively, with 18 bases between them. The germline V gene encodes CDR1 MNHEY and CDR2 SVGAGI. The CDR3 covers 13 residues. CDR3 loop: CASRVGSATEAFF. The CDR3 DNA reads TGTGCCTCCAGGGTGGGATCGGCTACTGAAGCTTTCTTT.